This is a list of T cell receptor beta chains from one sample in a study of vaccination effects on CD4 cells after COVID-19. Antigen specificity for these receptors is unknown. Produced via immunoSEQ multiplex PCR; TCRdb's table is partial and in-frame only. The sample records about 22,000 clones, more than 65% being singletons. Sample: CD4+ T cells from PBMCs cultured with HCoV-NL63 spike peptides, taken after COVID-19 vaccination. The receptors shown here come from a human donor who received a COVID-19 vaccine. Each CDR3 is given with its conserved first and last residue. Each record gives: V gene, J gene, D gene, CDR3 protein, CDR3 DNA. D genes are given only for firm matches.

TRBV7-2,TRBJ2-5,.,CASSLTETQYF,TGTGCCAGCAGCTTAACGGAGACCCAGTACTTC
TRBV2,TRBJ2-7,.,CASSVLLFGELSYEQYF,TGTGCCAGCAGTGTTCTGCTGTTCGGGGAACTCTCCTACGAGCAGTACTTC
TRBV10-1,TRBJ2-3,.,CASSDGGGTDTQYF,TGCGCCAGCAGTGATGGGGGAGGCACAGATACGCAGTATTTT
TRBV27,TRBJ2-7,.,CASSPRPYYEQYF,TGTGCCAGCAGTCCCCGGCCCTACTACGAGCAGTACTTC
TRBV18,TRBJ1-5,.,CASSPQSRSNQPQHF,TGTGCCAGCTCACCACAGTCCAGGAGCAATCAGCCCCAGCATTTT
TRBV4-2,TRBJ2-1,.,CASSFEGDLYNEQFF,TGTGCCAGCAGCTTCGAGGGAGATTTGTACAATGAGCAGTTCTTC
TRBV11-3,TRBJ2-2,.,CASSLARPVGELFF,TGTGCCAGCAGCTTAGCTCGGCCAGTCGGGGAGCTGTTTTTT
TRBV6-5,TRBJ2-2,.,CASRTGSVAGELFF,TGTGCCAGCAGAACAGGCTCCGTAGCCGGGGAGCTGTTTTTT
TRBV19,TRBJ2-1,TRBD2,CASSMRGVRGNEQFF,TGTGCCAGTAGTATGCGGGGGGTCCGGGGGAATGAGCAGTTCTTC
TRBV15,TRBJ2-1,TRBD2,CATSRPGAGGWNEQFF,TGTGCCACCAGCAGACCGGGCGCGGGAGGGTGGAATGAGCAGTTCTTC
TRBV29-1,TRBJ2-7,TRBD2,CSAQGLAGGEQYF,TGCAGCGCCCAAGGACTAGCGGGAGGCGAGCAGTACTTC